This T cell receptor (beta chain) was profiled in a study of cytotoxic CD8 clonotypes in ibrutinib-treated CLL. Study results and limitations: Baseline clonality, above age-matched healthy donor levels, tracked circulating CD8+ T-cell counts. At progression, clonality fell back toward baseline after rising at ibrutinib response.

The intended depth for sequencing was 1 in 200,000 to 1 in 1 million T cells. Sequenced by immunoSEQ multiplex PCR; TCRdb stores in-frame clones only, minus some. This table has approximately 280,000 clones, roughly four fifths appearing once. A few counts support this clone. The antigen is unknown. The sequenced sample was PBMCs, obtained at disease progression, from a patient treated with ibrutinib. This TCR derives from a human donor with chronic lymphocytic leukemia.

CDR3 sequence: CASTWRHPPYEQYF. CDR3 sequence (DNA): TGTGCCAGCACCTGGAGACACCCCCCCTACGAGCAGTACTTC. The V gene is TRBV21-1, the J gene TRBJ2-7. TRBV21-1 is flagged as a pseudogene. The CDR3 contains 14 residues.